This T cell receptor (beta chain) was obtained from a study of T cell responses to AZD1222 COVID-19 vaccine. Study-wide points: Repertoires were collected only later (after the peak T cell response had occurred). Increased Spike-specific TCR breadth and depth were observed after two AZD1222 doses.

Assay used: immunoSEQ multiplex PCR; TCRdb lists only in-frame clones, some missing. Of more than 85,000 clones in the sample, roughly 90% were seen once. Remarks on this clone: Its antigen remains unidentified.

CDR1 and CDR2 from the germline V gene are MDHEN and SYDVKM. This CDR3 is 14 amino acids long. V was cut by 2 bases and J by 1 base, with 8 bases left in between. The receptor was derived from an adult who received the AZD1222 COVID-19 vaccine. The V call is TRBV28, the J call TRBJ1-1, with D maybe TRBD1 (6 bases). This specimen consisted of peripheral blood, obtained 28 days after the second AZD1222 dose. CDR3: CASSLRGANTEAFF. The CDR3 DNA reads TGTGCCAGCAGTTTACGGGGGGCGAACACTGAAGCTTTCTTT. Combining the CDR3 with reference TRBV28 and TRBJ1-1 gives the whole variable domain DVKVTQSSRYLVKRTGEKVFLECVQDMDHENMFWYRQDPGLGLRLIYFSYDVKMKEKGDIPEGYSVSREKKERFSLILESASTNQTSMYLCASSLRGANTEAFFGQGTRLTVV.